Following are 16 T cell receptor beta chains from one sample sequenced in a study of blood T cell repertoires in COVID-19. Sequencing was performed with immunoSEQ multiplex PCR; in TCRdb, only in-frame clones are kept and a portion is missing. The sample shows more than 200,000 clones, 65% to 90% of them seen only once. Sequenced material: peripheral blood. Source of these receptors: an elderly man with acute or convalescent COVID-19.

The chain links TRBV6-2 or TRBV6-3 to TRBJ1-1; 8 bases fit TRBD1. The CDR3 runs to 17 residues. The germline V gene has CDR1 MNHEY and CDR2 SVGEGT. Losses at the gene ends were 5 bases for V and 0 bases for J; bases not matched to a gene: 11. CDR3 sequence reads: CASSRFRGRSMNTEAFF. The CDR3 DNA follows: TGTGCCAGCAGTCGCTTCAGGGGGCGGTCTATGAACACTGAAGCTTTCTTT.

V and J are TRBV9 and TRBJ1-4; a weak D match, TRBD1 (6 bases). Per the germline V gene, CDR1 is SGDLS and CDR2 is YYNGEE. With 0 bases removed from V and 5 bases from J, the gap between germline ends came to 11 bases. The CDR3 runs 15 residues. The CDR3 spells CASSVGDRKNEKLFF. The DNA of the CDR3 is TGTGCCAGCAGCGTAGGAGACAGGAAGAATGAAAAACTGTTTTTT.

The chain employs TRBV12-3 or TRBV12-4 and TRBJ2-3; perhaps TRBD1 as D (6 bases). The CDR3 extends over 13 amino acids. Trimming stripped 2 bases from V and 6 bases from J, with 9 bases between. Here the CDR3 DNA reads TGTGCCAGCAGTTTAAATCAGGGGGATACGCAGTATTTT. Its protein product is CASSLNQGDTQYF.

This chain links TRBV29-1 with TRBJ1-1, with 8 nucleotides matching TRBD1. The V gene end was trimmed by 5 bases and the J gene end by 5 bases; junction bases not matched to a gene: 7. The CDR3 has 13 amino acids. Germline CDR1 is SQVTM and CDR2 is ANQGSEA. Written as DNA, the CDR3 is TGCAGCGTTACGGACAGGGTGGGGACTGAAGCTTTCTTT. Its protein product is CSVTDRVGTEAFF. Filled out from reference TRBV29-1 and TRBJ1-1, the complete variable domain reads SAVISQKPSRDICQRGTSLTIQCQVDSQVTMMFWYRQQPGQSLTLIATANQGSEATYESGFVIDKFPISRPNLTFSTLTVSNMSPEDSSIYLCSVTDRVGTEAFFGQGTRLTVV.

V gene TRBV7-2 combines with J gene TRBJ2-1, with 7 bases fitting TRBD2. V was pared by 5 bases and J by 5 bases, with 9 bases of the junction left unmatched. The V gene's germline CDR1 is SGHTA and CDR2 FQGNSA. The CDR3 totals 15 residues. DNA of the CDR3: TGTGCCAGCAGCCCGCCAAGCGGGGCCCACAATGAGCAGTTCTTC. Protein product: CASSPPSGAHNEQFF.

This sequence joins TRBV28 and TRBJ2-4, with 7 bases matching TRBD1. Trimming removed 8 bases from V and 0 bases from J; junction bases left unmatched: 10. The germline V gene has CDR1 MDHEN and CDR2 SYDVKM. The length of the CDR3 is 16 residues. CDR3: CASLPGQVLAKNIQYF. The CDR3, as DNA: TGTGCCAGCCTTCCCGGACAGGTCCTAGCCAAAAACATTCAGTACTTC.

The V call is TRBV5-1, the J call TRBJ2-3, with 7 bases matching TRBD2. The V gene end was trimmed by 5 bases and the J gene end by 6 bases; junction bases not matched to a gene: 18. The length of the CDR3 is 17 residues. CDR1 and CDR2 (germline): SGHRS, YFSETQ. The CDR3 loop is CASRGRIAGPTPDTQYF. CDR3 DNA: TGCGCCAGCAGGGGAAGGATAGCGGGCCCCACACCCGATACGCAGTATTTT. Full variable domain (outside the CDR3, taken from reference TRBV5-1 and TRBJ2-3): KAGVTQTPRYLIKTRGQQVTLSCSPISGHRSVSWYQQTPGQGLQFLFEYFSETQRNKGNFPGRFSGRQFSNSRSEMNVSTLELGDSALYLCASRGRIAGPTPDTQYFGPGTRLTVL.

This chain connects TRBV5-1 to TRBJ2-1; TRBD2 matches at 7 bases. Germline V gives CDR1 SGHRS, CDR2 YFSETQ. The CDR3 runs to 15 residues. V shed 0 bases, J shed 5 bases, and the junction held 5 bases outside the gene matches. This CDR3 reads CASSLVLAVDNEQFF. The CDR3 DNA is TGCGCCAGCAGCTTGGTCCTAGCGGTTGACAATGAGCAGTTCTTC.

This clone was detected only once. J is TRBJ2-5 and V is TRBV3-1 (or the pseudogene TRBV3-2); 9 bases map to TRBD1. The V gene's germline CDR1 is LGHDT and CDR2 YNNKEL (reference sequence). The CDR3 has 16 residues. The J segment lost 2 bases and the V segment lost 4 bases, leaving 8 bases of the junction unmatched. Written as DNA, the CDR3 is TGTGCCAGCAGCCCCTATGACAGGGGGGTGCAAGAGACCCAGTACTTC. The encoded protein is CASSPYDRGVQETQYF.

This rearrangement joins TRBV7-3 to TRBJ2-2; TRBD1 matches at 10 bases. With V trimmed by 4 bases and J by 6 bases, 2 bases remained unmatched. There are 14 residues in the CDR3. CDR1 is SGHTA and CDR2 is FQGTGA in the germline V gene. As DNA, the CDR3 is TGTGCCAGCAGCTGGGGGACAGGGGCCGGGGAGCTGTTTTTT. This gives the protein CASSWGTGAGELFF.

V is TRBV2 and J is TRBJ2-7; 12 nucleotides match TRBD2. CDR1 is SNHLY, CDR2 FYNNEI, per germline. The junction had 7 bases not matched to a gene; V was cut back by 6 bases and J by 1 base. The CDR3 extends over 16 amino acids. DNA of the CDR3: TGTGCCAGCAGGACTAGCGGGAGTCCTGGGTCCTACGAGCAGTACTTC. Translating it yields CASRTSGSPGSYEQYF.

J is TRBJ2-3 and V is TRBV29-1; 7 positions agree with TRBD2. Trimming at V came to 6 bases and at J to 0 bases, leaving 6 bases not matched to a gene. CDR3 length: 14 residues. Germline CDR1 and CDR2: SQVTM and ANQGSEA. CDR3 loop: CSVGWRGSTDTQYF. The CDR3 DNA sequence: TGCAGCGTGGGATGGCGGGGGAGCACAGATACGCAGTATTTT.

CDR3 nucleotides: TGTGCCAGCAGCCAGACAGGGAACTATGGCTACACCTTC. Amino acid sequence: CASSQTGNYGYTF. V is TRBV9 and J is TRBJ1-2, with TRBD1 matching 7 bases. The CDR3 is 13 amino acids. Trimming at V came to 4 bases and at J to 2 bases, leaving 2 bases not matched to a gene. Germline loops: CDR1 SGDLS, CDR2 YYNGEE.

This chain links TRBV16 with TRBJ1-6, with 9 positions matching TRBD1. Trimming took 4 bases from V and 8 from J; bases not matched to a gene: 9. The CDR3 extends over 16 amino acids. CDR1 KGHSY and CDR2 FQNENV come from the germline V gene. CDR3 residues: CASSPPRTGGDSPLHF. The DNA of the CDR3 is TGTGCCAGCAGCCCGCCCCGCACAGGGGGCGATTCACCCCTCCACTTT.

A few counts support this clone. The rearrangement joins TRBV5-1 to TRBJ2-1; TRBD1 agrees at 8 bases. The CDR3 covers 14 residues. J was trimmed by 8 bases and V by 3 bases; bases with no gene match: 7. Germline CDR1 and CDR2: SGHRS and YFSETQ. CDR3 in amino acids: CASSSDRVVDEQFF. CDR3 bases: TGCGCCAGCAGCTCGGACAGGGTAGTGGATGAGCAGTTCTTC.

This chain connects TRBV7-9 to TRBJ2-7; D might be TRBD2 (6 bases). CDR3 length: 15 amino acids. V lost 1 base and J 0 bases, leaving 10 bases between the germline ends. The germline V gene has CDR1 SEHNR and CDR2 FQNEAQ (reference sequence). CDR3 DNA sequence: TGTGCCAGCAGCTTAGGTCGGGGACTCTCCTACGAGCAGTACTTC. Protein sequence: CASSLGRGLSYEQYF. The full variable domain, completed using reference TRBV7-9 and TRBJ2-7, is DTGVSQNPRHKITKRGQNVTFRCDPISEHNRLYWYRQTLGQGPEFLTYFQNEAQLEKSRLLSDRFSAERPKGSFSTLEIQRTEQGDSAMYLCASSLGRGLSYEQYFGPGTRLTVT.